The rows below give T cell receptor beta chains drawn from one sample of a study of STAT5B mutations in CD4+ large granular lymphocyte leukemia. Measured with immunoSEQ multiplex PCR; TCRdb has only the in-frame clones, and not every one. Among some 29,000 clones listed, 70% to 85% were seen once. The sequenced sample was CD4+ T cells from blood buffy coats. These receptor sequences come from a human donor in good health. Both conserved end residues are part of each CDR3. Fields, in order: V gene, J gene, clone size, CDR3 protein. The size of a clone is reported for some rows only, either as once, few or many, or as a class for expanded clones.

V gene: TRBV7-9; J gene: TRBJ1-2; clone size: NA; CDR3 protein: CASSSDRPNYGYTF
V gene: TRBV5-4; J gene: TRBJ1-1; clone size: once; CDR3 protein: CASSSGTGGANTEAFF
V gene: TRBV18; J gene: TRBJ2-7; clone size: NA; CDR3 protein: CASTKVGNSYEQYF
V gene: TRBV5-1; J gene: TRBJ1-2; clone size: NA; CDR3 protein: CASSLVQGPQGYTF
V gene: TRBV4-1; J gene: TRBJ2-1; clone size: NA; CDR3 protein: CASSRHVIELEQFF
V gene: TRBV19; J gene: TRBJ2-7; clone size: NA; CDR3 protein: CASSRQASSYEQYF
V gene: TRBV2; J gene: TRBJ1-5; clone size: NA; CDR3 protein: CASAQGVGNQPQHF
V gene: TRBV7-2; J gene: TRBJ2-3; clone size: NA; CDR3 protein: CASSLPGGTDTQYF
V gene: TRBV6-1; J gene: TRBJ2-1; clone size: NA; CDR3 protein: CASSGIRRGIYNEQFF
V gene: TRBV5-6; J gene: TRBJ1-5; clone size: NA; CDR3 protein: CASSFRGFQSNQPQHF
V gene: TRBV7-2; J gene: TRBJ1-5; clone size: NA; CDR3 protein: CASSLVDRGNQPQHF
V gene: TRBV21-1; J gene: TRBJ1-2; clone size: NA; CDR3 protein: CASSKGDSQRTDPSGYTF
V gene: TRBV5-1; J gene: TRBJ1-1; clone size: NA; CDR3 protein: CASSLDRNTEAFF
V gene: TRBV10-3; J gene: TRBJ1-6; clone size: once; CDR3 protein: CAISERREENNSPLHF
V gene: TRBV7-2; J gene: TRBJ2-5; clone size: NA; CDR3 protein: CASSAPQLAGGRGGETQYF
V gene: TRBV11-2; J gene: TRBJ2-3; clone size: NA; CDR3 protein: CASSLGLADTQYF
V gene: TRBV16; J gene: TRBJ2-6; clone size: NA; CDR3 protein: CASSQAHSGANVLTF
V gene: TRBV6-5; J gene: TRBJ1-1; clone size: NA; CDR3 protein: CASTGTGEGTEAFF
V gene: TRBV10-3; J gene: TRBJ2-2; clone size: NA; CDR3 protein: CAILQGSNTGELFF
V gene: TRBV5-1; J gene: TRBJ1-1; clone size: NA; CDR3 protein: CASSLAGGQNTEAFF
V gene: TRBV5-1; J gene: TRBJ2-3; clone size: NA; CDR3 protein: CASSLRGTSSSDTQYF
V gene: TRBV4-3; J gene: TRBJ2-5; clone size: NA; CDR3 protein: CASSQDPSGGAGETQYF
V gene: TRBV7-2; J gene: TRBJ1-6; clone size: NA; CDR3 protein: CASSLTVMTGNGSPLHF
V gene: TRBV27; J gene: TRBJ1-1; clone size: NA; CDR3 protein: CASSFNPQGSTEAFF
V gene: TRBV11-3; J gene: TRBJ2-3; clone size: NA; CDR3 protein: CASSLAEEGDTQYF
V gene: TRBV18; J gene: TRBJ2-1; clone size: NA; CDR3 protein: CASSPLSSAHEQFF
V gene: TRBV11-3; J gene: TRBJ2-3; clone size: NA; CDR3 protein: CASSPGGPADTQYF
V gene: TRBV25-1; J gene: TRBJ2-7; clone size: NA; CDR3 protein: CASSPGGYLRTYEQYF
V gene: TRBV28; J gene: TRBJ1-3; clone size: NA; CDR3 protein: CASKKLQGAYSGNTIYF
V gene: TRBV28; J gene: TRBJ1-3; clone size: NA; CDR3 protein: CASSPWGAQGYSGNTIYF
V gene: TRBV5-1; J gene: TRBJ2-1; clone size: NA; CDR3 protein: CASSLDSNNEQFF
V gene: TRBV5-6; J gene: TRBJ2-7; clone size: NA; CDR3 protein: CASSTNGGARYEQYF
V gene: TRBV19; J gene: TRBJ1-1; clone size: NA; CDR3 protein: CASSTNRLKGAEAFF
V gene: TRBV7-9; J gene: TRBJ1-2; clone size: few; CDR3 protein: CASSWDPADGYTF
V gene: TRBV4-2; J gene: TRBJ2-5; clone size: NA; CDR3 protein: CASSLGLAGRGMETQYF
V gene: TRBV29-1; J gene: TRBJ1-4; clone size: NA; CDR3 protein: CSVDPGRNEKLFF
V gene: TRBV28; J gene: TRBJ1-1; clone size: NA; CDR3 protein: CASSSWTDLEAFF